These 28 T cell receptor beta chains share one sample of origin, sequenced in a study of blood T cell repertoires in COVID-19. Using immunoSEQ multiplex PCR, the repertoire was profiled, and TCRdb retains in-frame clones only, with some absent. The sample comprises hundreds of thousands of clones, roughly 82% of which are singletons, and about 4.8% rests with the top ten. The sample taken for sequencing was peripheral blood. Source of these receptors: a woman aged 70-85 years with acute or convalescent COVID-19.

The chain joins TRBV9 to TRBJ1-1, with D hard to call. The germline gives CDR1 SGDLS, CDR2 YYNGEE. This CDR3 comprises 14 residues. Between the trimmed V and J ends, which lost 2 bases and 1 base, there was a span of 9 bases. Written as DNA, the CDR3 is TGTGCCAGCAGCGTCGGACTTACGAACACTGAAGCTTTCTTT. This codes for CASSVGLTNTEAFF. Supplemented by reference TRBV9 and TRBJ1-1, the full variable domain reads DSGVTQTPKHLITATGQRVTLRCSPRSGDLSVYWYQQSLDQGLQFLIQYYNGEERAKGNILERFSAQQFPDLHSELNLSSLELGDSALYFCASSVGLTNTEAFFGQGTRLTVV.

The chain employs TRBV11-3 and TRBJ2-7; no clear D gene. The CDR3 length is 13 residues. Germline CDR1 is SGHNT and CDR2 is YENEEA. The V gene lost 1 base and the J gene lost 7 bases, with 11 bases spanning the gap. The CDR3: CASSLGPGMEQYF. The CDR3 bases are TGTGCCAGCAGCTTAGGCCCGGGTATGGAGCAGTACTTC.

The rearrangement uses TRBV4-3 and TRBJ2-1; 11 nucleotides line up with TRBD2. The CDR3 consists of 17 residues. Germline CDR1 and CDR2: LGHNA and YSLEER. V trimming: 0 bases; J trimming: 12 bases; junction bases outside the gene matches: 13. CDR3 in amino acids: CASSQDIAGGPVVGQFF. CDR3 DNA: TGCGCCAGCAGCCAAGATATAGCGGGGGGGCCGGTTGTTGGGCAGTTCTTC.

This clone is a singleton in its sample. The V call is TRBV3-1 (or the pseudogene TRBV3-2), the J call TRBJ1-5; 9 nucleotides line up with TRBD1. The germline gives CDR1 LGHDT, CDR2 YNNKEL (reference sequence). The CDR3 covers 17 residues. After removal of 1 base from V and 9 bases from J, the junction contained 13 bases not matched to a gene. The CDR3 sequence: CASSQAGTGSGFWPQHF. For the CDR3, the DNA is TGTGCCAGCAGCCAAGCCGGGACAGGGTCGGGTTTTTGGCCCCAGCATTTT.

The J gene is TRBJ2-7, the V gene TRBV18; D gene ambiguous. Looked up from germline, CDR1 is KGHSH and CDR2 is LQKENI. The germline V and J ends were trimmed by 3 bases and 6 bases, with 18 bases remaining between them. The CDR3 extends over 15 amino acids. This CDR3 is CASSPSPASEGEQYF. The CDR3 DNA follows: TGTGCCAGCTCACCCTCCCCAGCGAGCGAAGGCGAGCAGTACTTC. The full variable domain, in which reference TRBV18 and TRBJ2-7 provide the parts outside the CDR3, is NAGVMQNPRHLVRRRGQEARLRCSPMKGHSHVYWYRQLPEEGLKFMVYLQKENIIDESGMPKERFSAEFPKEGPSILRIQQVVRGDSAAYFCASSPSPASEGEQYFGPGTRLTVT.

This clone occurred a few times. The rearrangement joins TRBV2 to TRBJ1-2; maybe TRBD1 (6 bases). Germline values: CDR1 SNHLY, CDR2 FYNNEI. Trimming cost V 4 bases and J 5 bases, with 11 bases left between them. This CDR3 is built from 13 residues. The DNA of the CDR3 is TGTGCCAGCAGTGGAATCACAGGGTATGGCTACACCTTC. Translated, it gives CASSGITGYGYTF.

The chain recombines TRBV19 with TRBJ2-2, with 10 bases lining up with TRBD2. V lost 3 bases, J lost 4 bases, and 5 bases stayed unmatched. Germline-derived CDR1 and CDR2 are LNHDA and SQIVND (reference sequence). The CDR3 spans 16 residues. CDR3 sequence: CASSIGTSVGTGELFF. As DNA, the CDR3 is TGTGCCAGTAGTATCGGGACTAGCGTAGGCACCGGGGAGCTGTTTTTT.

The V and J genes are TRBV7-9 and TRBJ2-2, with 8 nucleotides matching TRBD1. CDR1 and CDR2 (germline): SEHNR, FQNEAQ (reference sequence). V dropped 5 bases and J dropped 9; count of bases not matched to a gene: 11. This CDR3 region has 15 residues. The CDR3: CASSPLRQGYRELFF. Written as DNA, the CDR3 is TGTGCCAGCAGCCCCCTTAGACAGGGGTACCGGGAGCTGTTTTTT. Drawing the rest from reference TRBV7-9 and TRBJ2-2, the complete variable domain is DTGVSQNPRHKITKRGQNVTFRCDPISEHNRLYWYRQTLGQGPEFLTYFQNEAQLEKSRLLSDRFSAERPKGSFSTLEIQRTEQGDSAMYLCASSPLRQGYRELFFGEGSRLTVL.

The chain has TRBV11-2 and TRBJ2-7; perhaps TRBD1 as D (6 bases). The germline V and J ends were trimmed by 4 bases and 0 bases, with 13 bases remaining between them. Germline CDR1 and CDR2: SGHAT and FQNNGV. The CDR3 extends over 15 amino acids. The CDR3 DNA is TGTGCCAGCAGCTCCCCCTTCAGGGGCTCCTACGAGCAGTACTTC. This encodes CASSSPFRGSYEQYF.

This clone was seen once. V is TRBV7-6 and J is TRBJ2-3; weak D call: TRBD2 (6 bases). CDR3 length: 16 residues. The V end was cut by 1 base, the J end by 1 base, with 12 bases between. The germline V gene encodes CDR1 SGHVS and CDR2 FNYEAQ. CDR3: CASSLGTSLGTDTQYF. CDR3 DNA sequence: TGTGCCAGCAGCTTAGGTACTAGCTTGGGCACAGATACGCAGTATTTT.

This clone was recorded once. The V and J genes are TRBV3-1 (or the pseudogene TRBV3-2) and TRBJ2-1; TRBD2 might be the D (5 bases). The germline CDR1 and CDR2 sequences are LGHDT and YNNKEL (reference sequence). Trimming took 0 bases from V and 12 from J, leaving 12 bases between them. This CDR3 region has 13 residues. The CDR3, as DNA: TGTGCCAGCAGCCAAGAAGCGGTCCGGGGGCAGTTCTTC. Residues: CASSQEAVRGQFF.

The sample holds one count of this clone. The chain uses TRBV7-9 and TRBJ1-5; D ambiguous. Germline values: CDR1 SEHNR, CDR2 FQNEAQ (reference sequence). V was cut by 5 bases and J by 4 bases, with 6 bases left in between. The CDR3 contains 12 residues. CDR3 loop: CASSRSNQPQHF. Here the CDR3 DNA reads TGTGCCAGCAGCCGGAGTAATCAGCCCCAGCATTTT.

The V gene is TRBV6-5, the J gene TRBJ1-4; 9 bases are a match to TRBD1. V lost 7 bases and J lost 6; bases outside the gene matches: 3. Germline values: CDR1 MNHEY, CDR2 SVGAGI. The length of the CDR3 is 13 residues. CDR3 in amino acids: CASIGTGHEKLFF. For the CDR3, the DNA is TGTGCCAGCATAGGGACAGGGCATGAAAAACTGTTTTTT.

This chain links TRBV3-1 (or the pseudogene TRBV3-2) with TRBJ1-2, with 8 nucleotides matching TRBD1. Germline V gives CDR1 LGHDT, CDR2 YNNKEL (reference sequence). The CDR3 is 15 amino acids. V lost 2 bases and J lost 3; bases outside the gene matches: 5. The CDR3 protein is CASSQLDRAHYGYTF. The CDR3 DNA is TGTGCCAGCAGCCAACTGGACAGGGCCCACTATGGCTACACCTTC.

This clone was detected once. CDR3 region: CASSQDRGGGSDTQYF. In DNA form, the CDR3 reads TGCGCCAGCAGCCAAGATCGGGGGGGCGGCTCAGATACGCAGTATTTT. V gene TRBV4-1 combines with J gene TRBJ2-3; 8 positions agree with TRBD2. This CDR3 spans 16 amino acids. Losses at the gene ends were 0 bases for V and 4 bases for J; bases not matched to a gene: 6. Germline V gives CDR1 MGHRA, CDR2 YSYEKL.

The chain employs TRBV19 and TRBJ1-2; D is perhaps TRBD1 (6 bases). V lost 3 bases and J 2 bases, leaving 13 bases between the germline ends. The CDR3 loop spans 15 amino acids. Germline lookup yields CDR1 LNHDA and CDR2 SQIVND (reference sequence). Here the CDR3 reads CASSITGHSNYGYTF. In DNA form, the CDR3 reads TGTGCCAGTAGTATTACGGGACACTCAAACTATGGCTACACCTTC.

The chain combines TRBV5-5 with TRBJ2-5; 15 nucleotides align to TRBD2. V shed 5 bases and J 5 bases; nucleotides not matched to a gene: 10. CDR3 length: 17 amino acids. CDR1 is SGHKS, CDR2 YYEKEE, per germline (reference sequence). The CDR3 coding sequence is TGTGCCAGCAGAACCGGGACTAGCGGGGGGCTTGAGGAGACCCAGTACTTC. Translation: CASRTGTSGGLEETQYF. Supplemented by reference TRBV5-5 and TRBJ2-5, the full variable domain reads DAGVTQSPTHLIKTRGQQVTLRCSPISGHKSVSWYQQVLGQGPQFIFQYYEKEERGRGNFPDRFSARQFPNYSSELNVNALLLGDSALYLCASRTGTSGGLEETQYFGPGTRLLVL.

This clone was seen only once. The CDR3 DNA follows: TGTGCCAGCAGTGAAGATATCCAGCCCCAGCATTTT. Its protein product is CASSEDIQPQHF. The J gene is TRBJ1-5, the V gene TRBV2; no reliable D call. Deletions cut 1 base from V and 7 bases from J, with 5 bases between. The CDR3 is 12 residues long. CDR1 is SNHLY and CDR2 is FYNNEI in the germline V gene.

Here the CDR3 reads CASSLLATNTGELFF. The CDR3 coding sequence is TGTGCCAGCAGCTTACTAGCGACGAACACCGGGGAGCTGTTTTTT. The V call is TRBV7-2, the J call TRBJ2-2; tentative D call: TRBD2 (6 bases). Germline values: CDR1 SGHTA, CDR2 FQGNSA. The CDR3 has 15 amino acids. V dropped 2 bases and J dropped 0 bases, with 7 bases sitting between them.

The rearrangement joins TRBV19 to TRBJ1-1, with 8 bases that match TRBD1. In germline, CDR1 is LNHDA, CDR2 SQIVND (reference sequence). V was clipped by 7 bases and J by 1 base; unmatched bases: 11. There are 16 residues in the CDR3. The CDR3 loop is CASTMGQGARNTEAFF. CDR3 DNA sequence: TGTGCCAGTACCATGGGGCAGGGGGCGCGGAACACTGAAGCTTTCTTT.

The V gene is TRBV5-8, the J gene TRBJ1-6, with D perhaps matching TRBD1 (5 bases). The V end lost 2 bases, the J end lost 6 bases, and 9 bases lay between the germline ends. This CDR3 region has 14 residues. Germline V lookup: CDR1 SGHTS, CDR2 YDEGEE. Written as DNA, the CDR3 is TGTGCCAGCAGCTTAAGCAGGGTTAATTCACCCCTCCACTTT. Protein sequence: CASSLSRVNSPLHF. The variable domain in full, completed from reference TRBV5-8 and TRBJ1-6, reads EAGVTQSPTHLIKTRGQQATLRCSPISGHTSVYWYQQALGLGLQFLLWYDEGEERNRGNFPPRFSGRQFPNYSSELNVNALELEDSALYLCASSLSRVNSPLHFGNGTRLTVT.

The chain joins TRBV19 to TRBJ1-4, with D uncertain. CDR3 length equals 13 residues. Per the germline V gene, CDR1 is LNHDA and CDR2 is SQIVND (reference sequence). V was shortened by 5 bases and J by 6 bases, with 10 bases between the two germline ends. The CDR3 nucleotides read TGTGCCAGTAGTGGACGGGAGGATGAAAAACTGTTTTTT. Its translation is CASSGREDEKLFF.

V usage is TRBV24-1 and J usage is TRBJ2-3, with 7 bases aligning to TRBD1. This CDR3 is built from 14 residues. V was clipped by 5 bases and J by 8 bases; unmatched bases: 9. CDR1 and CDR2 from the germline V gene are KGHDR and SFDVKD. The CDR3 is CATSGTQGFATQYF. CDR3 in DNA: TGTGCCACCAGTGGCACACAGGGGTTCGCTACGCAGTATTTT.

This chain connects TRBV12-3 or TRBV12-4 to TRBJ1-1; weak D call: TRBD1 (6 bases). V was pared by 3 bases and J by 11 bases, with 13 bases between. The CDR3 consists of 12 residues. The CDR3 sequence: CASSFVLTGAFF. CDR3 sequence (DNA): TGTGCCAGCAGTTTTGTCCTCACAGGGGCTTTCTTT.

The chain uses TRBV5-1 and TRBJ2-1; 10 nucleotides agree with TRBD1. The CDR3 is 14 residues long. Trimming cost V 4 bases and J 8 bases; bases outside gene matches: 6. Germline lookup yields CDR1 SGHRS and CDR2 YFSETQ. Written as DNA, the CDR3 is TGCGCCAGCAGCCTCGGGACAGGGGTCGATGAGCAGTTCTTC. It codes for CASSLGTGVDEQFF.

V usage is TRBV5-1 and J usage is TRBJ1-6; 8 nucleotides match TRBD1. This CDR3 region has 14 residues. The V gene's germline CDR1 is SGHRS and CDR2 YFSETQ. Losses at the gene ends were 3 bases for V and 7 bases for J; bases not matched to a gene: 3. The DNA for the CDR3 is TGCGCCAGCAGCTGGGACAGGACCAATTCACCCCTCCACTTT. Translated, it gives CASSWDRTNSPLHF.

This clone was detected ten times or more. The CDR3 loop reads CSVEHTPNTEAFF. Here the CDR3 DNA reads TGCAGCGTTGAACACACACCGAACACTGAAGCTTTCTTT. This rearrangement joins TRBV29-1 to TRBJ1-1; D is unclear. CDR3 length: 13 residues. In germline, CDR1 is SQVTM, CDR2 ANQGSEA. The V end lost 2 bases, the J end lost 1 base, and 8 bases lay between the germline ends.

V usage is TRBV30 and J usage is TRBJ1-5; TRBD1 matches 7 bases. The CDR3 consists of 15 residues. The trim removed 4 bases at V and 6 bases at J, leaving 12 bases unmatched. Germline V gene data show CDR1 as GTSNPN and CDR2 as SVGIG (reference sequence). CDR3 amino acids: CAWTKPGTASQPQHF. The CDR3 DNA follows: TGTGCCTGGACCAAACCCGGGACAGCCAGTCAGCCCCAGCATTTT.